Following are 25 T cell receptor beta chains from one sample sequenced in a study of technical replicates of blood from a handful of donors (dated by TCRdb to about 2017). Library construction relied on the immunoSEQ multiplex PCR assay. In TCRdb, the immuneACCESS table is reduced to in-frame sequences with V and J assigned. These tables do not hold every clone; where another copy was compared, an unresolved V gene accounts for under half, and the others remain unexplained. This sample is represented by under 90,000 clones; roughly 92% of them were singletons. The ten largest clonotypes hold about 0.26% of the sample. Specimen: T cells isolated from PBMCs. The origin of the receptors is a human donor in good health.

CDR3 nucleotides: TGCGCCAGCAGCTTGTCTATAGGAGGGAGAGAGACCCAGTACTTC. Its protein product is CASSLSIGGRETQYF. This chain uses TRBV5-1 with TRBJ2-5; TRBD2 is a possible D gene (6 bases). This CDR3 has 15 amino acids. CDR1 and CDR2 (germline): SGHRS, YFSETQ. V lost 1 base to trimming and J lost 4 bases, with 14 bases between them.

V usage is TRBV5-1 and J usage is TRBJ2-7, with 9 bases aligning to TRBD1. The V gene's germline CDR1 is SGHRS and CDR2 YFSETQ. Trimming removed 5 bases from V and 5 bases from J; junction bases left unmatched: 8. The CDR3 covers 14 residues. This chain's CDR3 is CASRPTGQGHEQYF. CDR3 bases: TGCGCCAGCAGACCCACGGGACAGGGCCACGAGCAGTACTTC.

The chain employs TRBV5-8 and TRBJ1-4; the match to TRBD1 covers 9 bases. The germline V gene has CDR1 SGHTS and CDR2 YDEGEE. V gave up 2 bases and J gave up 5 bases; unmatched junction bases: 4. The length of the CDR3 is 15 residues. The DNA of the CDR3 is TGTGCCAGCAGCTTCGCCGGGACAGGGAATGAAAAACTGTTTTTT. Translated: CASSFAGTGNEKLFF. The full variable domain, with the rest looked up from reference TRBV5-8 and TRBJ1-4, is EAGVTQSPTHLIKTRGQQATLRCSPISGHTSVYWYQQALGLGLQFLLWYDEGEERNRGNFPPRFSGRQFPNYSSELNVNALELEDSALYLCASSFAGTGNEKLFFGSGTQLSVL.

The gene calls are TRBV28 and TRBJ2-3, with D possibly matching TRBD1 (6 bases). V was clipped by 2 bases and J by 4 bases, with 34 bases between them. This CDR3 is built from 22 residues. Germline-derived CDR1 and CDR2 are MDHEN and SYDVKM. Written as DNA, the CDR3 is TGTGCCAGCAGTTTAGGCCTCTGGGGCAGGGAAGCGCCAGGGGCGGTTGCAGATACGCAGTATTTT. It translates to CASSLGLWGREAPGAVADTQYF.

The chain links TRBV30 to TRBJ2-1, with a tentative D call TRBD1 (6 bases). CDR3 length: 12 amino acids. Germline CDR1 reads GTSNPN; CDR2 reads SVGIG (reference sequence). Trimming removed 0 bases at V and 8 bases at J, with 8 bases between. Written as DNA, the CDR3 is TGTGCCTGGAGTGTGGGGGCCCATGAGCAGTTCTTC. It specifies CAWSVGAHEQFF.

A remark on this clone: The junction and the germline gene differ at one end; a read error may be behind it. CDR3: CASSLGVGFSPERFF. CDR3 nucleotides: TGTGCCAGCAGCTTAGGGGTCGGTTTTTCCCCTGAGCGGTTCTTC. J is TRBJ2-1 and V is TRBV11-2; no firm D call. The CDR3 length is 15 residues. Germline V lookup: CDR1 SGHAT, CDR2 FQNNGV.

The genes are TRBV18 and TRBJ1-2; TRBD1 matches 7 bases. The CDR3 consists of 16 residues. Unmatched junction bases numbered 7, after V lost 3 bases and J lost 0 bases. Looked up from germline, CDR1 is KGHSH and CDR2 is LQKENI. For the CDR3, the DNA is TGTGCCAGCTCACCGGACCAGGGGGTAGCTAACTATGGCTACACCTTC. Protein sequence: CASSPDQGVANYGYTF. The entire variable domain, with the rest obtained from reference TRBV18 and TRBJ1-2, is as follows: NAGVMQNPRHLVRRRGQEARLRCSPMKGHSHVYWYRQLPEEGLKFMVYLQKENIIDESGMPKERFSAEFPKEGPSILRIQQVVRGDSAAYFCASSPDQGVANYGYTFGSGTRLTVV.

The chain recombines TRBV10-3 with TRBJ2-7, with 7 bases lining up with TRBD1. The CDR3 is made up of 15 amino acids. From germline, CDR1 is ENHRY and CDR2 SYGVKD. V was pared by 0 bases and J by 0 bases, with 2 bases of the junction left unmatched. Written as DNA, the CDR3 is TGTGCCATCAGTGAGTCCGGACAGGCCTCCTACGAGCAGTACTTC. Amino acid sequence: CAISESGQASYEQYF.

This clone was observed once. The chain uses TRBV28 and TRBJ1-2; D may be TRBD1 (5 bases). Germline CDR1 reads MDHEN; CDR2 reads SYDVKM. The CDR3 has 12 residues. Trimming removed 6 bases from V and 3 bases from J, with 8 bases in between. The CDR3 here is CASSREDYGYTF. CDR3 bases: TGTGCCAGCAGCAGGGAGGACTATGGCTACACCTTC.

The CDR3: CASSQVPDGDTEAFF. CDR3 in DNA: TGCGCCAGCAGCCAAGTACCGGACGGGGACACTGAAGCTTTCTTT. The rearrangement joins TRBV4-1 to TRBJ1-1, with D unclear. V lost 1 base, J lost 3 bases, and 12 bases lay in between. The CDR3 spans 15 residues. Germline values: CDR1 MGHRA, CDR2 YSYEKL.

The rearrangement links TRBV19 to TRBJ1-1; 9 bases fit TRBD1. Germline CDR1 is LNHDA and CDR2 is SQIVND (reference sequence). This CDR3 has 10 amino acids. V lost 8 bases, J lost 11 bases, and 3 bases stayed unmatched. CDR3 protein: CASGQGRAFF. CDR3 DNA sequence: TGTGCCAGTGGACAGGGGCGGGCTTTCTTT.

The rearrangement links TRBV5-1 to TRBJ1-6; TRBD1 matches at 9 bases. CDR3 length: 14 amino acids. Trimming removed 4 bases from V and 7 bases from J; junction bases left unmatched: 3. CDR1 is SGHRS, CDR2 YFSETQ, per germline. The CDR3 loop is CASSTGQGNSPLHF. The CDR3 DNA sequence: TGCGCCAGCAGCACGGGACAGGGCAATTCACCCCTCCACTTT.

CDR3 sequence (DNA): TGCGCCAGCAGCCAAGATCCTTCTAGCGGGCCTCCGGGGGGCACGCAGTATTTT. It codes for CASSQDPSSGPPGGTQYF. V and J are TRBV4-1 and TRBJ2-3; TRBD2 matches at 8 bases. CDR1 and CDR2 from the germline V gene are MGHRA and YSYEKL. V gave up 0 bases and J gave up 9 bases; unmatched junction bases: 17. This CDR3 has 18 residues.

This chain joins TRBV5-5 and TRBJ2-6; 8 positions match TRBD2. The CDR3 covers 19 residues. CDR1 is SGHKS, CDR2 YYEKEE, per germline (reference sequence). V shed 2 bases and J 4 bases; nucleotides not matched to a gene: 14. The CDR3 sequence: CASSFLSTSGISGANVLTF. The CDR3 coding sequence is TGTGCCAGCAGCTTTCTATCTACTAGCGGTATTAGCGGGGCCAACGTCCTGACTTTC.

The chain combines TRBV28 with TRBJ2-7; D remains ambiguous. Germline CDR1 and CDR2: MDHEN and SYDVKM. CDR3 length equals 16 residues. The V end was cut by 3 bases, the J end by 0 bases, with 15 bases between. Written as DNA, the CDR3 is TGTGCCAGCAGTTTTAATGAGAGGTCAAGCTCCTACGAGCAGTACTTC. The encoded protein is CASSFNERSSSYEQYF.

The chain is built from TRBV7-6 and TRBJ2-2; 8 bases line up with TRBD1. The germline gives CDR1 SGHVS, CDR2 FNYEAQ. The ends lost 6 bases at V and 3 bases at J; junction bases unmatched: 15. CDR3 length: 18 amino acids. The CDR3: CASRGNAGTGDYTGELFF. CDR3 DNA sequence: TGTGCCAGCAGGGGCAACGCAGGGACAGGAGACTACACCGGGGAGCTGTTTTTT. The variable domain in full, with the rest retrieved from reference TRBV7-6 and TRBJ2-2, is GAGVSQSPRYKVTKRGQDVALRCDPISGHVSLYWYRQALGQGPEFLTYFNYEAQQDKSGLPNDRFSAERPEGSISTLTIQRTEQRDSAMYRCASRGNAGTGDYTGELFFGEGSRLTVL.

The chain carries TRBV2 and TRBJ2-1; 9 bases fit TRBD2. The junction had 7 bases not matched to a gene; V was cut back by 10 bases and J by 3 bases. From germline, CDR1 is SNHLY and CDR2 FYNNEI. This CDR3 is 14 amino acids long. In DNA form, the CDR3 reads TGTGCCACCCCGGGTAGCGGGAGCTACAATGAGCAGTTCTTC. This gives the protein CATPGSGSYNEQFF. The full variable domain, completed using reference TRBV2 and TRBJ2-1, is EPEVTQTPSHQVTQMGQEVILRCVPISNHLYFYWYRQILGQKVEFLVSFYNNEISEKSEIFDDQFSVERPDGSNFTLKIRSTKLEDSAMYFCATPGSGSYNEQFFGPGTRLTVL.

V is TRBV19 and J is TRBJ2-7; a possible D gene is TRBD1 (5 bases). Germline lookup yields CDR1 LNHDA and CDR2 SQIVND (reference sequence). The ends were cut back, 6 bases at V and 2 bases at J, with 17 bases in the middle. This CDR3 is 15 amino acids long. The CDR3 sequence: CASSDSRGVTYEQYF. The DNA for the CDR3 is TGTGCCAGTAGCGATTCAAGGGGTGTCACCTACGAGCAGTACTTC.

The chain carries TRBV19 and TRBJ2-1, with TRBD2 matching 7 bases. The CDR3 runs to 15 residues. Germline lookup yields CDR1 LNHDA and CDR2 SQIVND (reference sequence). V trimming: 4 bases; J trimming: 8 bases; junction bases outside the gene matches: 11. CDR3: CASSNSGRGRDEQFF. As DNA, the CDR3 is TGTGCCAGTAGTAACTCTGGGAGGGGCCGGGATGAGCAGTTCTTC.

The chain joins TRBV27 to TRBJ1-2; possibly TRBD1 for D (6 bases). Germline lookup yields CDR1 MNHEY and CDR2 SMNVEV (reference sequence). V shed 2 bases and J shed 5 bases, with 12 bases lying between them. This CDR3 comprises 14 residues. The CDR3 loop reads CASSLGGGGYGYTF. The CDR3 bases are TGTGCCAGCAGTTTAGGGGGGGGCGGGTATGGCTACACCTTC.

This sequence joins TRBV28 and TRBJ2-7; 10 nucleotides match TRBD2. The CDR3 has 15 amino acids. In germline, CDR1 is MDHEN, CDR2 SYDVKM. V lost 2 bases, J lost 6 bases, and 7 bases stayed unmatched. The CDR3 region is CASSLLAGVGSEQYF. CDR3 in DNA: TGTGCCAGCAGTTTACTAGCGGGAGTGGGAAGCGAGCAGTACTTC.

The chain recombines TRBV5-1 with TRBJ1-6; TRBD1 is a possible D gene (5 bases). This CDR3 comprises 18 residues. CDR1 SGHRS and CDR2 YFSETQ come from the germline V gene. The V gene lost 5 bases and the J gene lost 0 bases, with 18 bases spanning the gap. CDR3 protein: CASSPRVRGNSYNSPLHF. The CDR3 nucleotides are TGCGCCAGCAGTCCTCGGGTTCGGGGGAACTCCTATAATTCACCCCTCCACTTT.

This clone turned up a few times. The chain uses TRBV4-1 and TRBJ2-7; 7 bases line up with TRBD1. Unmatched junction bases numbered 7, after V lost 4 bases and J lost 1 base. CDR3 length equals 15 residues. The V gene's germline CDR1 is MGHRA and CDR2 YSYEKL. The chain's CDR3 is CASSRRLTGSYEQYF. DNA for the CDR3: TGCGCCAGCAGCCGGAGATTGACAGGGTCCTACGAGCAGTACTTC.

The J gene is TRBJ2-6, the V gene TRBV30, with unresolved D. The V gene's germline CDR1 is GTSNPN and CDR2 SVGIG (reference sequence). V was pared by 3 bases and J by 0 bases, with 12 bases between. This CDR3 contains 16 residues. This CDR3 reads CAWSHIAHSGANVLTF. For the CDR3, the DNA is TGTGCCTGGAGCCATATAGCCCACTCTGGGGCCAACGTCCTGACTTTC.

This clone appeared once. The rearrangement links TRBV5-4 to TRBJ1-2, with 10 bases fitting TRBD1. Germline CDR1 is SGHNT and CDR2 is YYREEE (reference sequence). J gave up 2 bases and V 4 bases, and 8 bases lay outside the gene matches. CDR3 length equals 16 residues. CDR3 coding DNA: TGTGCCAGCAGCCGCAACCCGGGACAGGGGAACTATGGCTACACCTTC. Translated: CASSRNPGQGNYGYTF.